This T cell receptor (beta chain) was sequenced in a study of tumor-infiltrating lymphocytes in primary liver carcinoma. Study-wide points: Tumor tissue displayed a significantly greater top-250-clone fraction than blood (p = 0.039).

They got blood RNA out of unsorted whole blood and also pulled out germline DNA. This clonotype was recorded a few times. The antigen remains unidentified. The CDR3 runs 14 residues. V lost 6 bases to trimming and J lost 4 bases; unmatched junction nucleotides: 4. Starting from approximately 470 ng of total RNA, TCR beta cDNA was produced with a primer in the constant region. Library construction for TCR beta comprised three nested multiplex PCR rounds performed with slightly modified ARM-PCR. Running roughly 10 cycles apiece, the first two PCR rounds relied on TRBV1-TRBV30 forward primers together with a C-beta reverse primer. TCRdb fed the multiplex PCR reads into MiXCR, producing one record per CDR3 protein. The data hold about 210,000 distinct CDR3 sequences, with approximately 64% observed a single time.

This sequence was found in a woman in her fifties or sixties with primary liver carcinoma and hepatitis B virus infection. This rearrangement joins TRBV12-3 or TRBV12-4 to TRBJ1-2, with 11 bases matching TRBD1. Sequencing was done on a sample of peripheral blood. This chain's CDR3 is CASRGQGDGYGYTF. The CDR3 DNA sequence: TGTGCCAGCAGGGGACAGGGGGATGGCTATGGCTACACCTTC.